This TCR beta chain derives from a study of post-analysis software for immune sequencing data (dated by TCRdb to about 2015). Study-wide context: Disease courses on record covered relapsing-remitting, secondary progressive and progressive-relapsing multiple sclerosis, though some patients had no subtype annotation. The patient repertoires were compared against approximately ten previously published healthy control repertoires obtained from donors aged 6 to 25 years. A subset of samples was prepared in parallel using single-end sample barcoding, then pooled and co-amplified after Illumina adapter ligation. Broad study findings and their caveats: Strong co-clustering of samples prepared in the same batch was shown by direct clustering with F measure, prompting a batch-effect correction. Significantly lower normalized Chao1 diversity was found in multiple sclerosis patients than in controls, suggesting substantial peripheral T-cell clonal expansion. The control group was slightly older than the multiple sclerosis patient group. Patients showed significantly higher frequencies than controls for several TRBV segments, among them TRBV5-6, TRBV5-1 and TRBV20-1.

Library creation used PCR. TCRdb shows the sequencer as Illumina HiSeq 2500. To reduce PCR and sequencing biases, unique molecular identifiers were incorporated into the TCR beta cDNA libraries. Roughly 0.5 million cDNA molecules were obtained per 1 to 10 million input T cells, so each molecule approximated one T cell. Patient libraries were prepared and sequenced with the same protocol used for the earlier healthy control dataset. Within a given batch, samples were prepared together, multiplexed and sequenced on the same HiSeq lane. In the paper's pipeline: MIGEC handled the raw barcoded reads, throwing out single-read molecular identifier groups before consensus assembly and CDR3 extraction. Clonotype tables were post-analysed with VDJtools, normalizing diversity by down-sampling all datasets to the smallest sample size. Repertoire overlap clustering matched CDR3 amino acid but not nucleotide sequences to correct batch-related cross-sample contamination. The public reads were reanalyzed by TCRdb: fastp trimming at Q25, MiXCR alignment, in-frame beta chains only. Every CDR3 protein is listed once, alongside the most common genes and DNA of its rows. It is TCRdb's table, rather than the study itself, that gives the V and J calls and clone size. The sample records 700,000 to 900,000 distinct CDR3 sequences, roughly 50% of which are singletons. 4.9% of the sample rests with the top ten.

Measured from the cysteine to the phenylalanine, the CDR3 is 15 residues long. CDR3 DNA only is kept here, 45 bases in frame from base 1. CDR1 and CDR2 (SGHNT, YYREEE) derive from the germline V gene (reference sequence). Trimmed from V: 3 bases; trimmed from J: 10 bases; junction bases lacking a gene match: 9. To demonstrate the VDJtools post-analysis software, TCR beta repertoires were profiled from the peripheral blood of 10 to 15 young patients with multiple sclerosis. The multiple sclerosis patients were children and adolescents ranging in age from roughly 6 to 15 years. This clonotype was counted between two and nine times. No cognate antigen has been identified for it. Base qualities are not provided; no much larger clone lies one nucleotide away.

The receptor was derived from a girl aged 10-17 years with multiple sclerosis. The V gene is TRBV5-4 and the J gene is TRBJ2-1; 11 central bases correspond to TRBD2. Sequenced sample: blood. CDR3 region: CASSSGLAAPLEQFF. The DNA sequence is TGTGCCAGCAGCTCGGGACTAGCGGCCCCCCTCGAGCAGTTCTTC.